The clone carrying this T cell receptor (beta chain) was recorded many times. The V gene lost 6 bases and the J gene lost 2 bases, with 16 bases spanning the gap. This CDR3 comprises 15 residues. Alpha- and beta-chain coverage of first-strand cDNA came from TRAV- and TRBV-specific primers. TCR amplification ran 20 PCR cycles using constant-region and V-primer adapter primers. TCRdb itself ran the reads through MiXCR, one entry per CDR3 protein. Here the sample spans 35,000 to 45,000 distinct CDR3 sequences, 25% to 40% being singletons. Described time point: before trial treatment. Eligible patients had advanced solid tumors lacking tumor-infiltrating lymphocytes. The sample originates from a study of low-dose radiotherapy and immunotherapy resistance in tumors. Looking at the study overall: For Cohort 1, fractions of 0.5 Gy were given every 2 weeks, reaching 6.5 Gy overall. Every six weeks patients received intravenous ipilimumab 1 mg/kg, and every two weeks they received intravenous nivolumab 240 mg.

The starting material was PBMCs, obtained before treatment. The receptor was derived from a male donor with gallbladder cancer. The rearrangement uses TRBV12-3 or TRBV12-4 and TRBJ2-5, with D perhaps given as TRBD1 or TRBD2 (5 bases each). The DNA of the CDR3 is TGTGCCAGCAGCCCCGGGGCTAGATTACAAGAGACCCAGTACTTC. It specifies CASSPGARLQETQYF.